These 10 T cell receptor beta chains were sequenced from one sample in a study of ipilimumab plus nivolumab after autologous stem cell transplantation. The protocol was immunoSEQ multiplex PCR, while the TCRdb copy is restricted to in-frame clones and leaves out a portion. The sample records approximately 20,000 clones, nearly 75% being singletons. Source: PBMCs, taken in a trial of ipilimumab plus nivolumab as post-transplant consolidation. The receptors here all came from a male donor with diffuse large B-cell lymphoma.

This chain links TRBV5-4 with TRBJ2-5; 8 bases fit TRBD2. This CDR3 is 17 amino acids long. Germline trimming cut 4 bases from V and 4 bases from J; bases unmatched to any gene: 15. Germline V lookup: CDR1 SGHNT, CDR2 YYREEE (reference sequence). This CDR3 is CASSDATSGEGGETQYF. The CDR3, as DNA: TGTGCCAGCAGCGACGCTACTAGCGGAGAGGGTGGAGAGACCCAGTACTTC.

The chain employs TRBV5-1 and TRBJ1-2; 9 nucleotides align to TRBD1. The CDR3 covers 13 residues. Germline V gives CDR1 SGHRS, CDR2 YFSETQ. V lost 4 bases, J lost 8 bases, and 6 bases stayed unmatched. CDR3 protein: CASSKGQGGGYTF. The CDR3 DNA reads TGCGCCAGCAGCAAGGGACAGGGTGGAGGCTACACCTTC.

The rearrangement links TRBV5-6 to TRBJ2-5; 8 positions match TRBD2. V trimming: 5 bases; J trimming: 4 bases; junction bases outside the gene matches: 13. This CDR3 spans 16 amino acids. The germline V gene encodes CDR1 SGHDT and CDR2 YYEEEE. CDR3 coding DNA: TGTGCCAGCAGTCCTCTGACTAGCGAGAGAAGAGAGACCCAGTACTTC. Protein product: CASSPLTSERRETQYF.

The genes are TRBV9 and TRBJ2-1; D possibly corresponds to TRBD1 (5 bases). With 7 bases removed from V and 0 bases from J, the gap between germline ends came to 11 bases. Germline V gene lookup returns CDR1 SGDLS and CDR2 YYNGEE. This CDR3 contains 14 residues. The DNA of the CDR3 is TGTGCCAGCGCTCCCAGGGCCTCCTACAATGAGCAGTTCTTC. Translated, it gives CASAPRASYNEQFF.

This rearrangement joins TRBV7-2 to TRBJ2-2; D gene unclear. Trimming left V 2 bases short and J 7 bases short, with 8 bases between. Germline V CDR1 and CDR2: SGHTA, FQGNSA. CDR3 length: 13 residues. The CDR3 region has the DNA TGTGCCAGCAGCTTACGCGTGATCGGGGAGCTGTTTTTT. Translating it yields CASSLRVIGELFF.

J is TRBJ2-2 and V is TRBV5-1, with 8 bases fitting TRBD1. CDR1 and CDR2 from the germline V gene are SGHRS and YFSETQ. V shed 0 bases and J 3 bases; nucleotides not matched to a gene: 4. This CDR3 is 16 amino acids long. CDR3 DNA: TGCGCCAGCAGCTTGGCCGGGACAGGTCACACCGGGGAGCTGTTTTTT. Translated: CASSLAGTGHTGELFF.

The genes are TRBV19 and TRBJ1-2, with 9 bases identical to TRBD1. The CDR3 is 14 amino acids. Germline-derived CDR1 and CDR2 are LNHDA and SQIVND (reference sequence). J lost 4 bases, V lost 5 bases, and 5 bases had no gene match. CDR3: CASSSRDRAYGYTF. The CDR3 DNA reads TGTGCCAGTAGTTCCCGGGACAGGGCCTATGGCTACACCTTC.

This rearrangement joins TRBV11-2 to TRBJ2-7; 7 positions match TRBD1. The CDR3 loop spans 15 amino acids. The V and J ends lost 5 bases and 2 bases, in that order; junction bases with no gene match: 9. CDR1 is SGHAT and CDR2 is FQNNGV in the germline V gene. The chain's CDR3 is CASSERQGIPYEQYF. The CDR3 DNA reads TGTGCCAGCAGCGAACGACAGGGTATCCCCTACGAGCAGTACTTC.

The chain is built from TRBV10-2 and TRBJ1-1, with unresolved D. CDR1 is WSHSY, CDR2 SAAADI, per germline. Trimming took off 2 bases at V and 8 bases at J, with 15 bases between the two ends. The CDR3 covers 14 residues. This CDR3 reads CASSERALPDEAFF. CDR3 DNA sequence: TGCGCCAGCAGTGAGAGGGCTCTCCCTGACGAAGCTTTCTTT.

The chain links TRBV5-4 to TRBJ1-5; D is perhaps TRBD1 (6 bases). The length of the CDR3 is 16 residues. V gave up 0 bases and J gave up 3 bases, with 13 bases separating them. Germline V gene lookup returns CDR1 SGHNT and CDR2 YYREEE (reference sequence). The CDR3 spells CASSLGGAGANQPQHF. Here the CDR3 DNA reads TGTGCCAGCAGCTTGGGGGGGGCGGGGGCCAATCAGCCCCAGCATTTT.